Included here is one T cell receptor (beta chain) sequence, with context. The sample originates from a study of blood T cell repertoires in COVID-19. In the study overall: Collection of acute and convalescent COVID-19 samples took place in the United States, Italy and Spain.

Seattle-derived patients entered the study during active infection and were followed longitudinally. The germline V gene encodes CDR1 SEHNR and CDR2 FQNEAQ (reference sequence). CDR3 length equals 13 residues. The V end lost 5 bases, the J end lost 7 bases, and 14 bases lay between the germline ends. Under the authors' procedure: Reference gene primers were amplified, and this amplification served to estimate nucleated cell counts. Repertoires were generated with immunoSEQ multiplex PCR, while TCRdb's copy carries only in-frame clones and drops some. The V and J calls and clone size are taken from that table; D and trimming were inferred from the DNA. This sample has fewer than 250,000 clones, with roughly 80% found just once.

Sequencing used peripheral blood. The gene calls are TRBV7-9 and TRBJ1-1, with no clear D. The TCR originated in an elderly woman with COVID-19, enrolled during active disease. For the CDR3, the DNA is TGTGCCAGCAGCCGCCCGGAGGCCGTTGAAGCTTTCTTT. As protein: CASSRPEAVEAFF.